Sequencing of this T cell receptor beta chain was carried out in a study of blood T cell repertoires in COVID-19. For the study at large: Collection of acute and convalescent COVID-19 samples took place in the United States, Italy and Spain. PBMCs, B-cell-depleted T cells, or T cells were the source of the cDNA or gDNA that made up the material.

TCRdb's copy holds only in-frame clones and misses some; the assay was immunoSEQ multiplex PCR. The repertoire holds about 230,000 clones, with 85% to 90% as singletons. The sequenced material came from peripheral blood. This TCR derives from a man aged 50 to 60 with COVID-19, enrolled during active disease.

The CDR3 region has the DNA TGTGCCAGCAGACCCCAGGGGGTCGGAGGCTACACCTTC. Amino acids: CASRPQGVGGYTF. This sequence joins TRBV12-3 or TRBV12-4 and TRBJ1-2; 7 positions match TRBD1. Losses at the gene ends were 6 bases for V and 8 bases for J; bases not matched to a gene: 9. The CDR3 consists of 13 residues.